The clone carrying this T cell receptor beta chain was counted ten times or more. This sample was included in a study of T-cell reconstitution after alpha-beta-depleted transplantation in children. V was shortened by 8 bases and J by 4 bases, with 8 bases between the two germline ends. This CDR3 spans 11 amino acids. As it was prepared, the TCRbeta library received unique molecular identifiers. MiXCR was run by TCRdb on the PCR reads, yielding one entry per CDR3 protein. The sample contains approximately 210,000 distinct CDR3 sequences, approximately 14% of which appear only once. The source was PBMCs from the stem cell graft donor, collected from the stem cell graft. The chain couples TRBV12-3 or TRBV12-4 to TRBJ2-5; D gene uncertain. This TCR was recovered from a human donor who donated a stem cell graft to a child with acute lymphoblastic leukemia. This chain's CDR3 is CASGHVETQYF. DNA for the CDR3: TGTGCCAGCGGTCACGTAGAGACCCAGTACTTC.